The clone carrying this T cell receptor (beta chain) has a handful of counts. CDR3 length: 15 amino acids. Trimming at V came to 5 bases and at J to 7 bases, leaving 12 bases not matched to a gene. The germline gives CDR1 SGHAT, CDR2 FQNNGV. These data come from a study of cytomegalovirus exposure and HLA in healthy donors. Primers included in the PCR were 60 Vbeta and 13 Jbeta primers. The repertoire was sequenced with immunoSEQ multiplex PCR; TCRdb's copy has only in-frame clones and lacks some. The data show about 150,000 clones, with 80% to 85% seen just once and 2% to 2.5% held by the top ten. The V and J genes are TRBV11-2 and TRBJ1-2; 8 bases are a match to TRBD1. The sequenced sample consisted of PBMCs. This receptor was obtained from a male donor in good health and CMV-seronegative. CDR3 region: CASSRFGRGPGGYTF. In DNA, the CDR3 is TGTGCCAGCAGCCGCTTCGGCAGGGGGCCCGGTGGCTACACCTTC.